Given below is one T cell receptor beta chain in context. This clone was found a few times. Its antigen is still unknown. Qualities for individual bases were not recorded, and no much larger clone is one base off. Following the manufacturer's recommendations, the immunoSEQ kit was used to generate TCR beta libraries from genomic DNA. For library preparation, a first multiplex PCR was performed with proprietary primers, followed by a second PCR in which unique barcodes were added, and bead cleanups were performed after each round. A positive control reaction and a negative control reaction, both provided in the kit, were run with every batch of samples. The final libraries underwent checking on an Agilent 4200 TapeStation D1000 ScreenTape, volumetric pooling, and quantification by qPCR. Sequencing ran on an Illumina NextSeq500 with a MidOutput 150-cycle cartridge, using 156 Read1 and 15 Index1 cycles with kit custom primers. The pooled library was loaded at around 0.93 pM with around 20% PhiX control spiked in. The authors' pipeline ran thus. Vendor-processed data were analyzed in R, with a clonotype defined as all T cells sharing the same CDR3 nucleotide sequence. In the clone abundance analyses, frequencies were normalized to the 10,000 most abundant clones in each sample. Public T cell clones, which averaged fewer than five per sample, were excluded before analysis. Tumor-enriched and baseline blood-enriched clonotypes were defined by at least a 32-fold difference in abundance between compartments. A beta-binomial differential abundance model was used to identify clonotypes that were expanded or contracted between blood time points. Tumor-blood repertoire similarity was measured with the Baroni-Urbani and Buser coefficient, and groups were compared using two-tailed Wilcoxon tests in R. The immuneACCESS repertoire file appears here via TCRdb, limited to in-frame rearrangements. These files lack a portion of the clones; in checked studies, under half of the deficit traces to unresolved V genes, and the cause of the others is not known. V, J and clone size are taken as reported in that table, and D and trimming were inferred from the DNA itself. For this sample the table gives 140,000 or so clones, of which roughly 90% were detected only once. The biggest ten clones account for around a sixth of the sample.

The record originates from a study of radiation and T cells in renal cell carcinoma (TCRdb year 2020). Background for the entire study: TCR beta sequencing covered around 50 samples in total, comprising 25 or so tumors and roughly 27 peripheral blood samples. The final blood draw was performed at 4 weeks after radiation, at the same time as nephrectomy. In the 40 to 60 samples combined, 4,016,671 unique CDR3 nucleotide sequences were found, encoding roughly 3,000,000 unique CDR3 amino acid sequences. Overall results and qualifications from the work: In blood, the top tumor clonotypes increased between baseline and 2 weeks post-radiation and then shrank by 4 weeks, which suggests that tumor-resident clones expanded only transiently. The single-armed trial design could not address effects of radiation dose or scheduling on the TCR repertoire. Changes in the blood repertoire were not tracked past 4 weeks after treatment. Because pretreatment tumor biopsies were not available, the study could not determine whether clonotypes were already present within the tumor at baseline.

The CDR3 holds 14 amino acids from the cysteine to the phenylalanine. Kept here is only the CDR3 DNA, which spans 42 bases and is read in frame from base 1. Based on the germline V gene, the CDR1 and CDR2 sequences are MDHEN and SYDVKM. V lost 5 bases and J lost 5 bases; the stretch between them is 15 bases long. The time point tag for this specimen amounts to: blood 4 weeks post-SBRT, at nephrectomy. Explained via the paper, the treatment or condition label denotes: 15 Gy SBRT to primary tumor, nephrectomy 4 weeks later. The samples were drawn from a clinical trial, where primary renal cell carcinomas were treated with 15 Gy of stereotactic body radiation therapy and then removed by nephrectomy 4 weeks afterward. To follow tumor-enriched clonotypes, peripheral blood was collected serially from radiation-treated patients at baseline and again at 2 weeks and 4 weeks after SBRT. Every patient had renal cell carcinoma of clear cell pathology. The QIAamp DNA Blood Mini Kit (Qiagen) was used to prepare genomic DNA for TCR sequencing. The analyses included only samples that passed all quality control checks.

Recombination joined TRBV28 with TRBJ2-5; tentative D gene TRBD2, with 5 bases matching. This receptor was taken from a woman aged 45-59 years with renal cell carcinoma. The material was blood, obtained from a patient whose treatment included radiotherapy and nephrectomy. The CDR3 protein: CASSIRGPGETQYF. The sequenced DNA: TGTGCCAGCAGTATCCGGGGTCCGGGGGAGACCCAGTACTTC.